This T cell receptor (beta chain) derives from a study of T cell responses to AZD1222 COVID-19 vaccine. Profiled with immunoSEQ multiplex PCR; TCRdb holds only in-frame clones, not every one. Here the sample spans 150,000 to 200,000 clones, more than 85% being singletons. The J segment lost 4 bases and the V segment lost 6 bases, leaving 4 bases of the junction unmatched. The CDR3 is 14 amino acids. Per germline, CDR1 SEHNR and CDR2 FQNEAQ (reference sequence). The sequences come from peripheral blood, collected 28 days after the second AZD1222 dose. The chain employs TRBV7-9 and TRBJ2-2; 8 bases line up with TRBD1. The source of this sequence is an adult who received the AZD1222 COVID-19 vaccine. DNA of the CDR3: TGTGCCAGCAGACTGACAGGGGCCACCGGGGAGCTGTTTTTT. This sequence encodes CASRLTGATGELFF.